The 30 T cell receptor beta chains presented below share a single source sample, sequenced in a study of immune reconstitution after stem cell transplant in scleroderma. TCRdb used MiXCR to reprocess the RT-PCR reads, holding one entry per CDR3 protein. The data show approximately 740 distinct CDR3 sequences, 8.5% seen once. The specimen was obtained before or after autologous hematopoietic stem cell transplantation (not recorded which). The receptors originated from a male donor with systemic sclerosis.

This clonotype is classed as medium-sized (0.01 to 0.1%). The chain uses TRBV20-1 and TRBJ2-3; the match to TRBD2 covers 7 bases. V lost 3 bases, J lost 6 bases, and 12 bases stayed unmatched. Germline values: CDR1 DFQATT, CDR2 SNEGSKA (reference sequence). The CDR3 totals 15 residues. The CDR3 sequence: CSARVLSGHIDTQYF. CDR3 in DNA: TGCAGTGCTAGGGTGCTTAGCGGGCATATCGATACGCAGTATTTT.

By share, this clonotype counts as large. The chain carries TRBV7-2 and TRBJ1-4; 7 positions match TRBD1. Per germline, CDR1 SGHTA and CDR2 FQGNSA. The CDR3 contains 15 residues. The V segment lost 3 bases and the J segment 3 bases; nucleotides outside the gene matches: 4. The CDR3 bases are TGTGCCAGCAGCTTCAATCAGGGGGCTAATGAAAAACTGTTTTTT. It translates to CASSFNQGANEKLFF.

This clonotype occurred a few times. The chain couples TRBV20-1 to TRBJ1-1; TRBD1 might be the D (6 bases). Germline-derived CDR1 and CDR2 are DFQATT and SNEGSKA (reference sequence). The CDR3 totals 14 residues. V lost 4 bases and J 8 bases, leaving 20 bases between the germline ends. CDR3 sequence: CSATGPWGALEAFF. The CDR3, as DNA: TGCAGTGCTACTGGACCTTGGGGGGCCCTAGAAGCTTTCTTT.

By frequency in the sample, this clonotype is medium-sized. The V call is TRBV5-5, the J call TRBJ2-2, with 9 bases that match TRBD2. CDR1 and CDR2 from the germline V gene are SGHKS and YYEKEE (reference sequence). The CDR3 is made up of 16 amino acids. V was clipped by 2 bases and J by 0 bases; unmatched bases: 2. CDR3 nucleotide sequence: TGTGCCAGCAGCTTACTAGCGGGTACGAACACCGGGGAGCTGTTTTTT. As protein: CASSLLAGTNTGELFF.

This clonotype was seen a single time. The gene calls are TRBV5-1 and TRBJ1-2; perhaps TRBD1 as D (5 bases). This CDR3 has 13 residues. The V gene lost 0 bases and the J gene lost 6 bases, with 9 bases spanning the gap. In germline, CDR1 is SGHRS, CDR2 YFSETQ. This CDR3 reads CASSLEGADGYTF. The CDR3 nucleotides read TGCGCCAGCAGCTTGGAAGGGGCGGATGGCTACACCTTC. The variable domain in full, completed from reference TRBV5-1 and TRBJ1-2, reads KAGVTQTPRYLIKTRGQQVTLSCSPISGHRSVSWYQQTPGQGLQFLFEYFSETQRNKGNFPGRFSGRQFSNSRSEMNVSTLELGDSALYLCASSLEGADGYTFGSGTRLTVV.

The rearrangement uses TRBV5-1 and TRBJ1-1; maybe TRBD1 (6 bases). The CDR3 covers 14 residues. Trimming cost V 4 bases and J 1 base, with 11 bases left between them. Looked up from germline, CDR1 is SGHRS and CDR2 is YFSETQ. CDR3 amino acids: CASSPLQGNTEAFF. The CDR3 bases are TGCGCCAGCAGCCCCCTACAGGGGAACACTGAAGCTTTCTTT.

By sample share, this clonotype is medium-sized (0.01 to 0.1%). The V and J genes are TRBV20-1 and TRBJ1-2; D perhaps matches TRBD1 (5 bases). V lost 0 bases and J lost 3, with 11 bases in between. Germline loops: CDR1 DFQATT, CDR2 SNEGSKA (reference sequence). The CDR3 sequence is 14 residues long. The CDR3 here is CSARDQGRYYGYTF. For the CDR3, the DNA is TGCAGTGCTAGAGATCAGGGCAGGTACTATGGCTACACCTTC.

Judged by abundance, this clonotype is medium-sized. V gene TRBV30 combines with J gene TRBJ2-3, with 11 bases matching TRBD1. The junction had 8 bases not matched to a gene; V was cut back by 7 bases and J by 5 bases. The CDR3 has 14 residues. CDR1 is GTSNPN and CDR2 is SVGIG in the germline V gene (reference sequence). CDR3 bases: TGTGCCTCCCGGGACAGGGGGTGGAGAGATACGCAGTATTTT. It codes for CASRDRGWRDTQYF.

By proportion, this clonotype is medium-sized. CDR3 DNA sequence: TGTGCCAGCAGTTACAACCCACTCGGAGGCTACACCTTC. Amino acids: CASSYNPLGGYTF. The chain employs TRBV6-6 and TRBJ1-2; D ambiguous. V lost 2 bases and J 8 bases, leaving 12 bases between the germline ends. Germline lookup yields CDR1 MNHNY and CDR2 SVGAGI (reference sequence). This CDR3 region has 13 residues.

This clonotype is deemed large. The chain joins TRBV30 to TRBJ2-3, with 8 bases aligning to TRBD2. CDR1 and CDR2 from the germline V gene are GTSNPN and SVGIG (reference sequence). V trimming: 5 bases; J trimming: 6 bases; junction bases outside the gene matches: 10. The CDR3 has 14 residues. In DNA, the CDR3 is TGTGCCTGGTTGGCGGGGGGCCCGGGGGATACGCAGTATTTT. Translation: CAWLAGGPGDTQYF.

This clonotype is medium-sized by share. The chain employs TRBV20-1 and TRBJ1-2; D might be TRBD1 (5 bases). Germline CDR1 and CDR2: DFQATT and SNEGSKA (reference sequence). V was trimmed by 7 bases and J by 5 bases, leaving 17 bases between them. The CDR3 has 13 amino acids. The CDR3 here is CSVRHREGYGYTF. CDR3 sequence (DNA): TGCAGTGTGAGGCATCGGGAGGGGTATGGCTACACCTTC.

By share of the sample, this clonotype is medium-sized (0.01 to 0.1%). A read error may produce the germline difference seen at one junction end. The J gene is TRBJ2-1, the V gene TRBV20-1; tentative D call: TRBD2 (5 bases). The CDR3 consists of 8 residues. The germline V gene encodes CDR1 DFQATT and CDR2 SNEGSKA (reference sequence). As DNA, the CDR3 is TGCAGTAACCTAGCCGGGCACTTC. Its protein product is CSNLAGHF.

By share, this clonotype counts as medium-sized. The chain is built from TRBV20-1 and TRBJ2-5; D perhaps matches TRBD2 (6 bases). Trimming shortened V by 6 bases and J by 7 bases, and 12 bases separated the two germline ends. Germline CDR1 DFQATT, CDR2 SNEGSKA (reference sequence). This CDR3 has 11 residues. The chain's CDR3 is CSAHGTSTQYF. The CDR3 nucleotides are TGCAGTGCCCACGGGACTTCGACCCAGTACTTC.

This clonotype is medium-sized within its sample. The chain joins TRBV20-1 to TRBJ1-1; 9 bases match TRBD1. Germline values: CDR1 DFQATT, CDR2 SNEGSKA (reference sequence). Unmatched junction bases numbered 10, after V lost 0 bases and J lost 5 bases. CDR3 length: 16 residues. CDR3 in amino acids: CSAREPLHRGQTEAFF. The CDR3 nucleotides read TGCAGTGCTAGAGAACCCTTACACAGGGGGCAAACTGAAGCTTTCTTT.

By share, this clonotype counts as medium-sized (0.01 to 0.1%). The rearrangement uses TRBV12-3 or TRBV12-4 and TRBJ1-2, with a possible D match to TRBD1 (6 bases). The CDR3 contains 13 residues. Trimming pared 6 bases from V and 4 bases from J, leaving 12 bases between. CDR3 sequence (DNA): TGTGCCAGCAGCCAAGGGGGAGCCTATGGCTACACCTTC. It translates to CASSQGGAYGYTF.

The J gene is TRBJ2-2, the V gene TRBV12-3 or TRBV12-4, with 7 bases fitting TRBD1. The CDR3 loop spans 17 amino acids. The V segment lost 11 bases and the J segment 2 bases; nucleotides outside the gene matches: 17. CDR3 DNA sequence: TGTGCCCCGTCGCCTCCCAGGGGGTCTCCTAACACCGGGGAGCTGTTTTTT. Translating gives CAPSPPRGSPNTGELFF.

By sample fraction, this clonotype is large. The rearrangement uses TRBV30 and TRBJ1-1, with D uncertain. Germline loops: CDR1 GTSNPN, CDR2 SVGIG (reference sequence). There are 12 residues in the CDR3. Deletions cut 1 base from V and 6 bases from J, with 9 bases between. The chain's CDR3 is CAWSGQAPEAFF. The CDR3 DNA is TGTGCCTGGAGTGGCCAGGCCCCTGAAGCTTTCTTT. The complete variable domain, with remaining parts taken from reference TRBV30 and TRBJ1-1, reads SQTIHQWPATLVQPVGSPLSLECTVEGTSNPNLYWYRQAAGRGLQLLFYSVGIGQISSEVPQNLSASRPQDRQFILSSKKLLLSDSGFYLCAWSGQAPEAFFGQGTRLTVV.

By share, this clonotype counts as medium-sized (0.01 to 0.1%). The J gene is TRBJ2-7, the V gene TRBV29-1; D ambiguous. V lost 7 bases and J 3 bases, leaving 13 bases between the germline ends. The CDR3 has 12 amino acids. In germline, CDR1 is SQVTM, CDR2 ANQGSEA. The CDR3 loop is CSGRRGDYEQYF. The CDR3 region has the DNA TGCAGCGGTCGCCGAGGTGACTACGAGCAGTACTTC.

By proportion, this clonotype is medium-sized. This sequence joins TRBV7-2 and TRBJ2-1; D not certain. CDR1 is SGHTA and CDR2 is FQGNSA in the germline V gene. The CDR3 runs to 14 residues. Trimming took off 1 base at V and 1 base at J, with 5 bases between the two ends. CDR3 in DNA: TGTGCCAGCAGCTTAGAAGGTTCCTACAATGAGCAGTTCTTC. Its protein is CASSLEGSYNEQFF.

This clonotype qualifies as medium-sized (0.01 to 0.1%). V is TRBV5-1 and J is TRBJ1-1; D is unclear. V was pared by 1 base and J by 0 bases, with 7 bases between. This CDR3 spans 14 amino acids. The germline V gene encodes CDR1 SGHRS and CDR2 YFSETQ. DNA of the CDR3: TGCGCCAGCAGCTTGCAGGAGATGAACACTGAAGCTTTCTTT. Amino acids: CASSLQEMNTEAFF.

By frequency in the sample, this clonotype is medium-sized (0.01 to 0.1%). V and J are TRBV3-1 and TRBJ2-7; D remains unclear. V was shortened by 2 bases and J by 3 bases, with 5 bases between the two germline ends. Germline V gene sequence: CDR1 LGHDT, CDR2 YNNKEL (reference sequence). CDR3 length equals 12 residues. CDR3 loop: CASSQSGYEQYF. The DNA of the CDR3 is TGTGCCAGCAGCCAAAGTGGCTACGAGCAGTACTTC.

Within the sample, this clonotype is medium-sized. The gene calls are TRBV20-1 and TRBJ2-3; the D is unclear. Germline V gene sequence: CDR1 DFQATT, CDR2 SNEGSKA (reference sequence). V dropped 0 bases and J dropped 1 base, with 5 bases sitting between them. The CDR3 spans 13 residues. DNA for the CDR3: TGCAGTGCTAGAGATCACGGCACAGATACGCAGTATTTT. Translating gives CSARDHGTDTQYF.

This clonotype is medium-sized by share. The CDR3 nucleotides are TGCAGTGCTGGAAAGACACGACAGGGGGCCGCAGATACGCAGTATTTT. Its translation is CSAGKTRQGAADTQYF. V is TRBV20-1 and J is TRBJ2-3; 10 bases align to TRBD1. Germline V gives CDR1 DFQATT, CDR2 SNEGSKA (reference sequence). The CDR3 length is 16 residues. The junction had 12 bases not matched to a gene; V was cut back by 5 bases and J by 4 bases.

This clonotype is labeled as medium-sized (0.01 to 0.1%). This sequence joins TRBV20-1 and TRBJ2-3; 9 bases map to TRBD1. Germline V gene sequence: CDR1 DFQATT, CDR2 SNEGSKA (reference sequence). Trimming cost V 2 bases and J 0 bases; bases outside gene matches: 18. CDR3 length: 20 residues. The CDR3 loop is CSARMPGQGPYNPSTDTQYF. The CDR3 DNA reads as TGCAGTGCTAGAATGCCGGGACAGGGACCGTATAACCCTAGCACAGATACGCAGTATTTT.

This clonotype has more than one count but fewer than ten. The V and J genes are TRBV20-1 and TRBJ1-6, with TRBD1 as a possible D gene (5 bases). CDR1 and CDR2 (germline): DFQATT, SNEGSKA (reference sequence). The germline V and J ends were trimmed by 3 bases and 0 bases, with 9 bases remaining between them. The CDR3 consists of 15 residues. The CDR3 here is CSASGASSYNSPLHF. As DNA, the CDR3 is TGCAGTGCTAGTGGGGCCAGCTCCTATAATTCACCCCTCCACTTT.

This clonotype counts as medium-sized. This chain links TRBV28 with TRBJ2-1; 8 nucleotides agree with TRBD2. The CDR3 contains 14 residues. Looked up from germline, CDR1 is MDHEN and CDR2 is SYDVKM. J was trimmed by 6 bases and V by 2 bases; bases with no gene match: 3. This CDR3 reads CASSLMLAGNEQFF. In nucleotides, the CDR3 is TGTGCCAGCAGTTTAATGCTAGCGGGCAATGAGCAGTTCTTC. Drawing the rest from reference TRBV28 and TRBJ2-1, the complete variable domain is DVKVTQSSRYLVKRTGEKVFLECVQDMDHENMFWYRQDPGLGLRLIYFSYDVKMKEKGDIPEGYSVSREKKERFSLILESASTNQTSMYLCASSLMLAGNEQFFGPGTRLTVL.

By share, this clonotype ranks as medium-sized. This rearrangement joins TRBV16 to TRBJ2-3; TRBD1 or TRBD2 may be the D gene (5 bases each). CDR3 size: 15 residues. Trimming shortened V by 0 bases and J by 5 bases, and 12 bases separated the two germline ends. Per germline, CDR1 KGHSY and CDR2 FQNENV. The CDR3 sequence is CASSQSRQGVDTQYF. DNA for the CDR3: TGTGCCAGCAGCCAATCGCGGCAGGGAGTAGATACGCAGTATTTT.

The table lists this clonotype with a few counts. Being one base from a much bigger clone, this may be a read error. The V gene is TRBV6-4, the J gene TRBJ2-1, with TRBD2 identical over 8 bases. The CDR3 covers 14 residues. Per the germline V gene, CDR1 is MRHNA and CDR2 is SNTAGT. The DNA for the CDR3 is TGTGCCGGCAGTTATTCGGGACTAGGTAATGAGCAGTTCTTC. This sequence encodes CAGSYSGLGNEQFF.

This chain connects TRBV28 to TRBJ2-2, with D unclear. The germline V gene has CDR1 MDHEN and CDR2 SYDVKM. CDR3 size: 11 residues. V was clipped by 4 bases and J by 5 bases, with 2 bases between them. Here the CDR3 DNA reads TGTGCCAGCAGTTGGACCGGGGAGCTGTTTTTT. The encoded protein is CASSWTGELFF.

In its sample, this clonotype is large. The chain carries TRBV10-3 and TRBJ1-5, with unresolved D. Trimming pared 6 bases from V and 0 bases from J, leaving 9 bases between. Germline loops: CDR1 ENHRY, CDR2 SYGVKD. There are 14 residues in the CDR3. The CDR3 protein is CAIRDPGSNQPQHF. The DNA of the CDR3 is TGTGCCATCAGGGACCCGGGTAGCAATCAGCCCCAGCATTTT.